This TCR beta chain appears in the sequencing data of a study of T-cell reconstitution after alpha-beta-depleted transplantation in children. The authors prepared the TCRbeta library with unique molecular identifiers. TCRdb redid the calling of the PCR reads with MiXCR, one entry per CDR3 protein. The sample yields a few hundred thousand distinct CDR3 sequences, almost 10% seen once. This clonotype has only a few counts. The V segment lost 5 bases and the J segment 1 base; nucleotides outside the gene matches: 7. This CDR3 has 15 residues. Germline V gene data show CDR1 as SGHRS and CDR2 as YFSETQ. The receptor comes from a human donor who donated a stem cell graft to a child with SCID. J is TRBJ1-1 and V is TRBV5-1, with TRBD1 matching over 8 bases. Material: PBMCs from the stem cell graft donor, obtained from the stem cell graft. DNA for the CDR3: TGCGCCAGCAGAAGCACCGGGACAGGGAACACTGAAGCTTTCTTT. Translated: CASRSTGTGNTEAFF.